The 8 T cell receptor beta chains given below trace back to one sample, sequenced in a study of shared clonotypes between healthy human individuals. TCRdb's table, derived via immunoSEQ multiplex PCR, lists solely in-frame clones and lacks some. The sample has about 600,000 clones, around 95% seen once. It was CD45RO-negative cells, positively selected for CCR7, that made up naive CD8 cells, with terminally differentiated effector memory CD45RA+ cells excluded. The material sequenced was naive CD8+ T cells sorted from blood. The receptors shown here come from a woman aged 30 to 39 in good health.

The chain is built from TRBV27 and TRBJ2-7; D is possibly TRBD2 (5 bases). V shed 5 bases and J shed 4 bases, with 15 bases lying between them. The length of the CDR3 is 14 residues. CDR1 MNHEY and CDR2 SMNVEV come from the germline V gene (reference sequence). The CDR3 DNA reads TGTGCCAGCAGTCGTGGCCCGAGGGTATACGAGCAGTACTTC. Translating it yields CASSRGPRVYEQYF.

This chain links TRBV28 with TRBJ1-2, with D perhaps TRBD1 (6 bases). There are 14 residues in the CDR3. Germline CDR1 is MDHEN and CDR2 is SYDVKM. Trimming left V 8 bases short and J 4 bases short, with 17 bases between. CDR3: CASWGQGTPYGYTF. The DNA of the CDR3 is TGTGCCAGCTGGGGGCAGGGAACCCCCTATGGCTACACCTTC.

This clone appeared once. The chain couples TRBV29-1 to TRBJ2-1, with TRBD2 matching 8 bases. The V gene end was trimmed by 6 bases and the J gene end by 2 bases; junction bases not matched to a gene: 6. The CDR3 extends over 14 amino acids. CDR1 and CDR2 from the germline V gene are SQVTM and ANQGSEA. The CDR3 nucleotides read TGCAGCGTACTACTAGCGGCAACCTACAATGAGCAGTTCTTC. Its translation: CSVLLAATYNEQFF.

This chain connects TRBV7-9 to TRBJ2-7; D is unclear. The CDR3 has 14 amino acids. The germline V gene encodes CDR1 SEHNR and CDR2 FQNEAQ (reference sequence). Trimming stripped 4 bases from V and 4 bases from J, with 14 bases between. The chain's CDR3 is CASSSSLGSYEQYF. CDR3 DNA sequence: TGTGCCAGCAGCTCCTCACTCGGCAGTTACGAGCAGTACTTC.

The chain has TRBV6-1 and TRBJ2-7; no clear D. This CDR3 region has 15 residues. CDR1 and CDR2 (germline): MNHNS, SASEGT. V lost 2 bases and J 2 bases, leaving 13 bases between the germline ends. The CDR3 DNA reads TGTGCCAGCAGTGAATCGGATGACACTACCTACGAGCAGTACTTC. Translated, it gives CASSESDDTTYEQYF.

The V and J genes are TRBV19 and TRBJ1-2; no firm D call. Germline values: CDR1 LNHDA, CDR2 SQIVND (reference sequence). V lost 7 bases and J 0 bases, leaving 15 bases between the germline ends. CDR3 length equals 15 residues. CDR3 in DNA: TGTGCCAGTATAAGGTCAGCCAAAGCTAACTATGGCTACACCTTC. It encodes CASIRSAKANYGYTF.

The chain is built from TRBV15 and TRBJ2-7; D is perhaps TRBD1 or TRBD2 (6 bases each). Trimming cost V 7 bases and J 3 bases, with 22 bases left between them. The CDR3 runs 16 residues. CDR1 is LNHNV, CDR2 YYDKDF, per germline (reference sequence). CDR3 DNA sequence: TGTGCCACCACCCCGGGGGCGCATTCAGGGAACTACGAGCAGTACTTC. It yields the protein CATTPGAHSGNYEQYF.

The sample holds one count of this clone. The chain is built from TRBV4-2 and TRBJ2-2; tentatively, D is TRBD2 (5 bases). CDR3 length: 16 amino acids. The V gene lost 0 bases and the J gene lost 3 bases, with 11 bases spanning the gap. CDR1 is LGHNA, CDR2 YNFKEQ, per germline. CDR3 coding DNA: TGTGCCAGCAGCCAAGATCGAAGCGGCCACACCGGGGAGCTGTTTTTT. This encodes CASSQDRSGHTGELFF.